This T cell receptor beta chain emerged from a study of blood T cell repertoires in COVID-19. Study summary: Samples taken during acute and convalescent COVID-19 were collected in the United States, Italy and Spain.

The repertoire was sequenced with immunoSEQ multiplex PCR; TCRdb's copy has only in-frame clones and lacks some. Of some 20,000 clones listed, over 75% are singletons. The TCR comes from a middle-aged man with active COVID-19. The material sequenced was peripheral blood.

CDR3 sequence: CASSSDRLNTEAFF. The DNA of the CDR3 is TGCGCCAGCAGCTCGGACAGGCTGAACACTGAAGCTTTCTTT. This chain uses TRBV5-1 with TRBJ1-1; TRBD1 matches at 7 bases. CDR3 size: 14 residues. Trimming at V came to 3 bases and at J to 0 bases, leaving 2 bases not matched to a gene. CDR1 is SGHRS and CDR2 is YFSETQ in the germline V gene.